These 9 T cell receptor beta chains were sequenced from one sample in a study of blood T cell repertoires in COVID-19 (dated by TCRdb to the early 2020s). The receptor library was made with the immunoSEQ multiplex PCR assay. TCRdb obtained this table from immuneACCESS and retained in-frame rearrangements with V and J assigned. These tables miss some clones; where compared with another copy, unresolved V genes account for less than half of the shortfall, and the remainder is unexplained. This sample has around 470,000 clones in its table, and 80% to 90% of those were observed once. Clones ranked in the top ten supply roughly 0.84% of the sample. Sequencing was performed on peripheral blood. These receptors were taken from a man in his late teens or twenties with COVID-19, enrolled during active disease.

The V and J genes are TRBV6-4 and TRBJ2-2, with unresolved D. V lost 6 bases, J lost 2 bases, and 7 bases lay in between. This CDR3 region has 13 residues. Germline CDR1 and CDR2: MRHNA and SNTAGT. CDR3 sequence: CASSKSNTGELFF. The CDR3 DNA sequence: TGTGCCAGCAGCAAGAGTAACACCGGGGAGCTGTTTTTT.

In this sample, this clone turned up a few times. This sequence joins TRBV12-3 or TRBV12-4 and TRBJ2-7; D possibly corresponds to TRBD2 (5 bases). The CDR3 has 13 amino acids. V was pared by 2 bases and J by 1 base, with 6 bases between. CDR3 protein: CASSLRDSYEQYF. CDR3 sequence (DNA): TGTGCCAGCAGTTTACGGGATTCCTACGAGCAGTACTTC.

The chain recombines TRBV4-1 with TRBJ2-7, with 11 bases that match TRBD2. CDR3 size: 17 residues. Germline trimming cut 4 bases from V and 7 bases from J; bases unmatched to any gene: 15. Per germline, CDR1 MGHRA and CDR2 YSYEKL. CDR3 nucleotide sequence: TGCGCCAGCAGCCCAAACGTAGCGGGGGGGTTTAAAAGGGAGCAGTACTTC. Translated, it gives CASSPNVAGGFKREQYF.

V is TRBV5-1 and J is TRBJ2-1; D is uncertain. V shed 4 bases and J shed 0 bases, with 5 bases lying between them. The length of the CDR3 is 13 residues. From germline, CDR1 is SGHRS and CDR2 YFSETQ. CDR3 nucleotides: TGCGCCAGCAGCCCATCCTCCTACAATGAGCAGTTCTTC. This sequence encodes CASSPSSYNEQFF.

The chain recombines TRBV27 with TRBJ1-4, with 9 positions matching TRBD1. CDR1 is MNHEY and CDR2 is SMNVEV in the germline V gene (reference sequence). Unmatched junction bases numbered 4, after V lost 4 bases and J lost 7 bases. The CDR3 spans 14 residues. The CDR3 sequence: CASSSGTGSEKLFF. The DNA for the CDR3 is TGTGCCAGCAGTTCTGGGACAGGGAGTGAAAAACTGTTTTTT.

This chain uses TRBV6-5 with TRBJ1-2; 10 bases fit TRBD1. V lost 0 bases, J lost 8 bases, and 6 bases stayed unmatched. The germline gives CDR1 MNHEY, CDR2 SVGAGI. The CDR3 consists of 15 residues. The CDR3 region is CASSYSLTGGSGYTF. In DNA, the CDR3 is TGTGCCAGCAGTTACTCATTGACAGGGGGCAGCGGCTACACCTTC.

This rearrangement joins TRBV5-4 to TRBJ2-1, with TRBD1 matching over 9 bases. Germline V gene data show CDR1 as SGHNT and CDR2 as YYREEE (reference sequence). CDR3 length equals 13 residues. J gave up 10 bases and V 4 bases, and 6 bases lay outside the gene matches. This chain's CDR3 is CASSVWTGDEQFF. The CDR3 nucleotides are TGTGCCAGCAGCGTCTGGACAGGGGACGAGCAGTTCTTC.

Comments on this clone: In the same sample, other DNA sequences code for this CDR3. The chain links TRBV6-5 to TRBJ1-2; 9 bases fit TRBD1. Germline assignment: CDR1 MNHEY and CDR2 SVGAGI. The CDR3 loop spans 13 amino acids. After removal of 8 bases from V and 8 bases from J, the junction contained 9 bases not matched to a gene. The CDR3 sequence is CASGRQGGSGYTF. The CDR3 nucleotides read TGTGCCAGCGGTCGACAGGGGGGTAGCGGCTACACCTTC.

This sequence joins TRBV6-1 and TRBJ2-3; TRBD2 might be the D (6 bases). CDR3 size: 14 residues. From germline, CDR1 is MNHNS and CDR2 SASEGT. Trimming stripped 1 base from V and 5 bases from J, with 10 bases between. The CDR3: CASSEEGGGDTQYF. CDR3 DNA: TGTGCCAGCAGTGAAGAGGGAGGTGGAGATACGCAGTATTTT.